This passage covers 9 T cell receptor beta chains from one sample sequenced in a study of blood T cells in healthy people across ages. Primers used in a second PCR of about 6 to 12 cycles were a sample-barcoded 5' primer and a J-beta primer mix. MiXCR, run by TCRdb on the 5' RACE reads, gives a single entry per CDR3 protein. This table holds hundreds of thousands of distinct CDR3 sequences, around two fifths found once. The sample comprised blood. These TCRs come from a man in his 60s in good health.

This clonotype came up a few times. The CDR3, as DNA: TGTGCCAGCAGCGCCCTCCCTAGCGGGGGGTTTGAGCAGTACTTC. It yields the protein CASSALPSGGFEQYF. The J gene is TRBJ2-7, the V gene TRBV9; 11 positions match TRBD2. CDR1 is SGDLS, CDR2 YYNGEE, per germline. CDR3 length: 15 amino acids. V dropped 3 bases and J dropped 7; count of bases not matched to a gene: 9. Combining the CDR3 with reference TRBV9 and TRBJ2-7 gives the whole variable domain DSGVTQTPKHLITATGQRVTLRCSPRSGDLSVYWYQQSLDQGLQFLIQYYNGEERAKGNILERFSAQQFPDLHSELNLSSLELGDSALYFCASSALPSGGFEQYFGPGTRLTVT.

The rearrangement joins TRBV20-1 to TRBJ2-2, with D perhaps TRBD1 (5 bases). With 0 bases removed from V and 7 bases from J, the gap between germline ends came to 15 bases. This CDR3 is built from 15 residues. Germline V gene sequence: CDR1 DFQATT, CDR2 SNEGSKA (reference sequence). The CDR3 loop is CSARDSGVGLGELFF. The CDR3 nucleotides are TGCAGTGCTAGAGATTCTGGTGTGGGGCTCGGGGAGCTGTTTTTT.

In the case of this clonotype: One end of the junction is discordant with germline, which a read error may explain. J is TRBJ1-2 and V is TRBV30, with D tentatively TRBD1 (6 bases). Germline V lookup: CDR1 GTSNPN, CDR2 SVGIG (reference sequence). CDR3 length equals 14 residues. The CDR3 region has the DNA TGCGCCTGGAGTTACTCAGGGGTAGCCTATGGCCACACCTTC. It yields the protein CAWSYSGVAYGHTF.

This clonotype was seen just once. This chain joins TRBV20-1 and TRBJ2-3, with D perhaps given as TRBD1 or TRBD2 (5 bases each). This CDR3 is built from 16 residues. CDR1 is DFQATT, CDR2 SNEGSKA, per germline (reference sequence). The chain's CDR3 is CSFWDPTTAYTDTQYF. The CDR3 bases are TGCAGCTTTTGGGACCCAACGACAGCTTACACAGATACGCAGTATTTT.

This clonotype showed up just once. Mismatch with germline at one junction end may stem from a read error. The chain joins TRBV5-5 to TRBJ2-5; no firm D call. There are 12 residues in the CDR3. From germline, CDR1 is SGHKS and CDR2 YYEKEE (reference sequence). The CDR3, as DNA: TGTGCCAGCAGACAAGGGATGGAGACTCAGTACTTC. Amino acids: CASRQGMETQYF.

CDR3 nucleotide sequence: TGCGCCAGCAGCACTGGTCTGGACAGGGTTTATTCACCCCTCCACTTT. Its translation is CASSTGLDRVYSPLHF. The chain recombines TRBV5-1 with TRBJ1-6, with TRBD1 identical over 8 bases. V was pared by 4 bases and J by 8 bases, with 11 bases of the junction left unmatched. CDR1 SGHRS and CDR2 YFSETQ come from the germline V gene. CDR3 length equals 16 residues. The entire variable domain, with the rest obtained from reference TRBV5-1 and TRBJ1-6, is as follows: KAGVTQTPRYLIKTRGQQVTLSCSPISGHRSVSWYQQTPGQGLQFLFEYFSETQRNKGNFPGRFSGRQFSNSRSEMNVSTLELGDSALYLCASSTGLDRVYSPLHFGNGTRLTVT.

The rearrangement uses TRBV14 and TRBJ1-5; D may be TRBD1 (6 bases). The CDR3 is 17 amino acids. Germline CDR1 and CDR2: SGHDN and FVKESK. V lost 1 base to trimming and J lost 5 bases, with 18 bases between them. CDR3 region: CASSQVPGQFVDQPQHF. CDR3 in DNA: TGTGCCAGCAGCCAAGTTCCGGGACAATTTGTGGATCAGCCCCAGCATTTT.

The chain recombines TRBV18 with TRBJ1-5; D remains ambiguous. V lost 3 bases to trimming and J lost 3 bases, with 3 bases between them. The V gene's germline CDR1 is KGHSH and CDR2 LQKENI. The CDR3 covers 12 residues. Written as DNA, the CDR3 is TGTGCCAGCTCACCGGACAATCAGCCCCAGCATTTT. It specifies CASSPDNQPQHF.

This clonotype was seen only a few times. The V call is TRBV6-5, the J call TRBJ2-5; 9 nucleotides agree with TRBD1. The J call may be in error: the DNA end matches TRBJ2-7 better. The CDR3 runs to 15 residues. The germline V gene has CDR1 MNHEY and CDR2 SVGAGI. DNA of the CDR3: TGTGCCAGCAGTTACTTAGACAGGGGGGGGAACGAGCAGTACTTC. Its translation is CASSYLDRGGNEQYF.